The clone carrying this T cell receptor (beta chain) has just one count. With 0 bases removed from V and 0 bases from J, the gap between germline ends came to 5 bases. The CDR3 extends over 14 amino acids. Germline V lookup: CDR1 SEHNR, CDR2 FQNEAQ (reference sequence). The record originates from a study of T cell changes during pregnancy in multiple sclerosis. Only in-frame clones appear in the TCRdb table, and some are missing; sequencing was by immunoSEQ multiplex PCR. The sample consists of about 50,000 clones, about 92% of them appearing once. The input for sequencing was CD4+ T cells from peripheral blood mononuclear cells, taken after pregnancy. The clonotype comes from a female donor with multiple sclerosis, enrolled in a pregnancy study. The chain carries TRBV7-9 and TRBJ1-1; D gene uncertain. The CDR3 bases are TGTGCCAGCAGCTTAGCATTCATGAACACTGAAGCTTTCTTT. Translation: CASSLAFMNTEAFF. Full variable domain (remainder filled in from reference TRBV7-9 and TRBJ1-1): DTGVSQNPRHKITKRGQNVTFRCDPISEHNRLYWYRQTLGQGPEFLTYFQNEAQLEKSRLLSDRFSAERPKGSFSTLEIQRTEQGDSAMYLCASSLAFMNTEAFFGQGTRLTVV.